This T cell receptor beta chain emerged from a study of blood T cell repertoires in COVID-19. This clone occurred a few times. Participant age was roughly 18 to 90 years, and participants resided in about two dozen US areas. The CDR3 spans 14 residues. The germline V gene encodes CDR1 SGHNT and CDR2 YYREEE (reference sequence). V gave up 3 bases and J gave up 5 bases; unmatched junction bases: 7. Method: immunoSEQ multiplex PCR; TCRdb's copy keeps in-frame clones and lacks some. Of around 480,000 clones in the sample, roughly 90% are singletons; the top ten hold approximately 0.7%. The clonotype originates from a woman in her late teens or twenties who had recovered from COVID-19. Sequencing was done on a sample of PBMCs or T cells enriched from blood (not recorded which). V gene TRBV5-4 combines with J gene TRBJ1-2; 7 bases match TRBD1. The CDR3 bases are TGTGCCAGCAGCTGGGGGACAGACTCTTATGGCTACACCTTC. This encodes CASSWGTDSYGYTF. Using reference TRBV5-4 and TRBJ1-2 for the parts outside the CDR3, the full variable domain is ETGVTQSPTHLIKTRGQQVTLRCSSQSGHNTVSWYQQALGQGPQFIFQYYREEENGRGNFPPRFSGLQFPNYSSELNVNALELDDSALYLCASSWGTDSYGYTFGSGTRLTVV.